This T cell receptor (beta chain) derives from a study of OX40 agonist ivuxolimab in advanced cancers. Concerning the study at large: Ivuxolimab, which targeted the costimulatory receptor OX40 (CD134), was an agonistic, fully human IgG2 monoclonal antibody. Intravenous ivuxolimab was administered to patients every 2 weeks at six dose levels: 0.01, 0.1, 0.3, 1.5, 3 and 10 mg/kg. Of the 50 to 55 patients in dose escalation, about 20 had hepatocellular carcinoma, about 15 had melanoma, 9 had renal cell carcinoma and 9 had head and neck cancer. In the dose-escalation cohort, over 65% of patients were male, and the mean age was about 55 years, with a range of about 23 to 90. Prior anti-PD-1, anti-PD-L1 or anti-CTLA-4 therapy was permitted, and 40% of dose-escalation patients had received checkpoint inhibitors. Three dose-escalation patients achieved partial responses, one with hepatocellular carcinoma and two with cutaneous melanoma. Peripheral TCRbeta sequencing was intended to test whether TCR sequence diversity was altered and clonal T-cell expansion was caused by ivuxolimab. The paper describes the monotherapy dose-escalation part (N ≈ 49 patients) of the phase I trial of ivuxolimab. On the study overall, not on this receptor specifically: After ivuxolimab, expanded clones were on average more numerous among CD8+ T cells than among CD4+ T cells. Partial responders in the 0.1-3.0 mg/kg groups had among the lowest normalized peripheral clonal expansion, especially among CD8+ T cells. The antigen specificity of the peripheral T cells that underwent clonal expansion was not determined. Clonal expansion of both CD4+ and CD8+ blood T cells was observed from baseline to week 6 at doses 0.1 to 3.0 mg/kg. Low levels of normalized T-cell clonal expansion were also seen in some patients who did not respond.

Sequences SGHVS (CDR1) and FNYEAQ (CDR2) are obtained from the germline V gene. Cut back by 1 base and 2 bases, the V and J ends lie 10 bases apart. Taken from cysteine to phenylalanine, the CDR3 has 15 residues. Here the CDR3 DNA is all that survives: 45 bases in frame from base 1. Genomic DNA was isolated from the sorted cells so that the TCRbeta CDR3 region could be sequenced. TCRbeta CDR3 regions were sequenced using the immunoSEQ Assay. TCRdb provides this immuneACCESS table in a form limited to in-frame rearrangements. Some clones are lacking; in checked studies, under half of them reflect an unresolved V gene, and why the rest are absent is not known. For this sample the table gives about 99,000 clones, of which around 96% were detected only once. The ten largest clonotypes hold 2% of the sample. On this clone itself: Its antigen has not been determined. Qualities for individual bases were not recorded, and no much larger clone is one base off.

Patients with a history of autoimmune disease or receiving systemic immunosuppression were excluded from the trial. Peripheral blood for TCR sequencing was collected from all dose cohorts at baseline, on cycle 4 day 1, and on cycle 7 day 1. The samples were drawn from a first-in-human, open-label, multicenter phase I dose-escalation trial of ivuxolimab. Adults with locally advanced or metastatic melanoma, renal cell, hepatocellular, or head and neck squamous cell carcinoma were enrolled in the trial. CD4+ and CD8+ T cells were sorted separately from peripheral blood before TCR sequencing. The sequence came from an adult with an advanced solid tumor such as melanoma, head and neck, liver or kidney cancer. The chain was built from TRBV7-6 and TRBJ2-3, with the identity of the D gene unclear. Sequenced material: CD4+ or CD8+ T cells sorted from blood, taken in a trial of the OX40 agonist ivuxolimab. The CDR3 corresponds to CASSLGPDPTDTQYF. The DNA sequence follows: TGTGCCAGCAGCTTAGGGCCGGACCCCACAGATACGCAGTATTTT.